This T cell receptor (beta chain) was captured in a study of post-analysis software for immune sequencing data (dated by TCRdb to about 2015). Study-level background: Recorded disease courses included relapsing-remitting, secondary progressive and progressive-relapsing multiple sclerosis, with some patients lacking subtype annotation. Patient repertoires were compared against roughly 11 previously published healthy control repertoires from donors aged 6 to 25 years. A subset of samples was prepared in parallel using single-end sample barcoding, then pooled and co-amplified after Illumina adapter ligation.

Libraries were built with PCR. TCRdb records Illumina HiSeq 2500 as the sequencer. Unique molecular identifiers were incorporated into TCR beta cDNA libraries to reduce PCR and sequencing biases. Roughly 0.5 million cDNA molecules were obtained per 1 to 10 million input T cells, so each molecule approximated one T cell. Patient libraries were prepared and sequenced with the same protocol used for the earlier healthy control dataset. Within a given batch, samples were prepared together, multiplexed and sequenced on the same HiSeq lane. The study's processing was this. MIGEC handled the raw barcoded reads, throwing out single-read molecular identifier groups before consensus assembly and CDR3 extraction. VDJtools was used for post-analysis of the clonotype tables, and diversity was normalized by down-sampling every dataset to the size of the smallest sample. In repertoire overlap clustering, CDR3 amino acid sequences, but not nucleotide sequences, were matched to correct batch-related cross-sample contamination. TCRdb reworked the public reads: Q25 trimming with fastp, MiXCR clone assembly, productive beta chains retained. A single entry per CDR3 protein holds the most common genes and DNA from its merged rows. The V and J calls here are based on TCRdb, not the publication. The sample data list roughly 540,000 distinct CDR3 sequences, and 30% to 40% of these were observed just once. The top ten constitute roughly 6% of the sample.

Measured from the cysteine to the phenylalanine, the CDR3 is 14 residues long. Only the CDR3 DNA stays, 42 bases, in frame from base 1. V is pruned by 3 bases and J by 5 bases, leaving 8 bases of the junction without a gene match. Reading the germline V gene (reference sequence) gives CDR1 DFQATT and CDR2 SNEGSKA. TCR beta repertoires were profiled from peripheral blood of roughly twelve young patients with multiple sclerosis to demonstrate the VDJtools post-analysis software. The multiple sclerosis patients were children and adolescents ranging in age from about 6 to 17 years. Paper-wide results and their limitations: Direct clustering with F measure showed strong co-clustering of samples prepared in the same batch, prompting a batch-effect correction. Patients showed significantly higher frequencies than controls for 4 or 5 TRBV segments, among them TRBV5-6, TRBV5-1 and TRBV20-1. The multiple sclerosis patient group was slightly younger than the control group. Compared with controls, multiple sclerosis patients had significantly lower normalized Chao1 diversity, a finding suggesting substantial peripheral T-cell clonal expansion.

In the case of this clonotype: This receptor's antigen is unknown. Base quality data are lacking; no much larger clone is found one base away.

Sequenced input: blood. The receptor chain draws on TRBV20-1 and TRBJ2-5, with TRBD1 matching 8 junction bases. The clonotype originates from a girl aged 2-17 years with multiple sclerosis. The CDR3 protein sequence reads: CSAREGQGGETQYF. The base sequence is TGCAGTGCTAGGGAAGGACAGGGAGGCGAGACCCAGTACTTC.